These 12 T cell receptor beta chains share one sample of origin, sequenced in a study of human T cells and chemical hapten exposure. Unfractionated whole blood yielded total RNA. In TCRdb, the 5' RACE reads were re-called with MiXCR into one record per CDR3 protein. The table has around 140,000 distinct CDR3 sequences, 3.5% to 5% seen once. Source of these receptors: a female donor in good health.

In regard to this clonotype: Mismatch with germline at one junction end may stem from a read error. This rearrangement joins TRBV7-2 to TRBJ1-1, with unresolved D. CDR3 size: 13 residues. Germline-derived CDR1 and CDR2 are SGHTA and FQGNSA. The CDR3 DNA reads TGTGCCAGCAGCTCGCTGGATAGGGCTGAAGCTTGCTTT. Protein: CASSSLDRAEACF. The variable domain in full, with the rest retrieved from reference TRBV7-2 and TRBJ1-1, is GAGVSQSPSNKVTEKGKDVELRCDPISGHTALYWYRQSLGQGLEFLIYFQGNSAPDKSGLPSDRFSAERTGGSVSTLTIQRTQQEDSAVYLCASSSLDRAEACFGQGTRLTVV.

This clonotype was seen more than once but under ten times. V is TRBV5-1 and J is TRBJ2-7; 9 bases align to TRBD1. Germline V gene lookup returns CDR1 SGHRS and CDR2 YFSETQ. With 0 bases clipped from V and 1 base from J, the junction kept 5 bases outside the gene matches. The CDR3 loop spans 16 amino acids. The CDR3 DNA follows: TGCGCCAGCAGCTTGGTCTCCGGGACAGGGTCCTACGAGCAGTACTTC. Encoded protein: CASSLVSGTGSYEQYF.

This clonotype was detected ten times or more. The V call is TRBV20-1, the J call TRBJ1-5; D possibly corresponds to TRBD1 (6 bases). The germline gives CDR1 DFQATT, CDR2 SNEGSKA (reference sequence). There are 13 residues in the CDR3. V was pared by 1 base and J by 6 bases, with 10 bases between. The CDR3 DNA reads TGCAGTGCTAGAGTACAGGGCTCTCAGCCCCAGCATTTT. Translated: CSARVQGSQPQHF.

This clonotype was seen ten or more times. This chain links TRBV4-3 with TRBJ2-7; 7 bases map to TRBD2. The CDR3 totals 15 residues. With 0 bases clipped from V and 4 bases from J, the junction kept 6 bases outside the gene matches. From germline, CDR1 is LGHNA and CDR2 YSLEER. The DNA for the CDR3 is TGCGCCAGCAGCCAAGACGGACTAGGGAGATACGAGCAGTACTTC. Translation: CASSQDGLGRYEQYF.

At least ten counts were recorded for this clonotype. The genes are TRBV12-3 or TRBV12-4 and TRBJ1-6, with a possible D match to TRBD1 (5 bases). Trimming cost V 3 bases and J 10 bases, with 13 bases left between them. The CDR3 contains 14 residues. The CDR3 reads CASSFVLRGSPLHF. The CDR3 DNA reads as TGTGCCAGCAGTTTTGTTCTGAGGGGATCACCCCTCCACTTT.

This clonotype was picked up many times. The chain has TRBV4-3 and TRBJ1-1; D perhaps matches TRBD1 (5 bases). V shed 0 bases and J shed 5 bases, with 22 bases lying between them. Germline values: CDR1 LGHNA, CDR2 YSLEER. This CDR3 comprises 18 residues. The CDR3 region has the DNA TGCGCCAGCAGCCAAGATCCATTTGGAGGGGATGGTAGGACTGAAGCTTTCTTT. It encodes CASSQDPFGGDGRTEAFF.

Ten or more counts support this clonotype. The chain employs TRBV12-3 or TRBV12-4 and TRBJ2-3; TRBD2 matches 10 bases. This CDR3 spans 15 amino acids. The V gene end was trimmed by 3 bases and the J gene end by 7 bases; junction bases not matched to a gene: 7. In nucleotides, the CDR3 is TGTGCCAGCAGTTTCTCGGCTAGCGGGGGAAATACGCAGTATTTT. The encoded protein is CASSFSASGGNTQYF.

This clonotype was counted a few times. This may arise from a read error, as a much more abundant clone is one base away. The CDR3 region is CSAGDRTGTDTQYF. CDR3 DNA sequence: TGCAGTGCTGGGGACAGGACGGGCACAGATACGCAGTATTTT. V gene TRBV20-1 combines with J gene TRBJ2-3, with 8 bases identical to TRBD1. After removal of 5 bases from V and 1 base from J, the junction contained 5 bases not matched to a gene. CDR3 length equals 14 residues. The germline CDR1 and CDR2 sequences are DFQATT and SNEGSKA (reference sequence).

A word on this clonotype: A read error may be the cause here, since a much bigger clone is one base away. The chain combines TRBV19 with TRBJ2-1, with 8 bases aligning to TRBD1. Germline CDR1 is LNHDA and CDR2 is SQIVND (reference sequence). V was pared by 6 bases and J by 2 bases, with 12 bases of the junction left unmatched. The CDR3 is 17 residues long. The CDR3: CASSDPGGSSPYNEQFF. The CDR3 nucleotides read TGTGCCAGTAGCGACCCAGGGGGCTCCTCCCCCTACAATGAGCAGTTCTTC.

In this sample, this clonotype turned up many times. This sequence joins TRBV29-1 and TRBJ1-5; TRBD1 matches 9 bases. With V trimmed by 5 bases and J by 4 bases, 6 bases remained unmatched. CDR3 length: 14 amino acids. The germline CDR1 and CDR2 sequences are SQVTM and ANQGSEA. The CDR3 coding sequence is TGCAGCGTTCTACAGGGGGCGGGTAATCAGCCCCAGCATTTT. Amino acid sequence: CSVLQGAGNQPQHF.

This clonotype occurred many times. This rearrangement joins TRBV27 to TRBJ1-2, with 9 bases that match TRBD1. Germline assignment: CDR1 MNHEY and CDR2 SMNVEV (reference sequence). There are 14 residues in the CDR3. V was clipped by 3 bases and J by 8 bases; unmatched bases: 7. The CDR3 loop is CASSFMGQGYGYTF. In nucleotides, the CDR3 is TGTGCCAGCAGTTTCATGGGACAGGGTTACGGCTACACCTTC.

This clonotype was picked up many times. This chain links TRBV12-3 or TRBV12-4 with TRBJ2-3; D perhaps matches TRBD2 (6 bases). This CDR3 region has 17 residues. Trimming took 7 bases from V and 3 from J, leaving 23 bases between them. The CDR3 here is CASTTAGQGRRTDTQYF. The CDR3 DNA reads as TGTGCCAGCACAACCGCGGGGCAGGGAAGAAGAACAGATACGCAGTATTTT.